This is a list of T cell receptor beta chains from one sample in a study of T cell repertoires in cytomegalovirus infection. TCRdb re-called the reads through MiXCR, storing one row per CDR3 protein. The data hold about 190,000 distinct CDR3 sequences, with about 30% observed a single time. The sample comprised PBMCs. The origin of the receptors is a human donor in good health (CMV status not recorded). Some clones in this sample may be carry-over from other donors' samples. The CDR3 runs from the conserved cysteine through the conserved F or W. D genes are given only for firm matches. Rows may omit the clone size; those that give it use once, few, many or a size class.

TRBJ2-1	TRBD2	.	TRBV11-3	TGTGCCAGCAGCCACGGGGGGTGGGATAACAATGAGCAGTTCTTC	CASSHGGWDNNEQFF
TRBJ1-3	TRBD1	few	TRBV10-3	TGTGCCATCAAAGGGGGCATAGAAGGAAACACCATATATTTT	CAIKGGIEGNTIYF
TRBJ2-3	.	.	TRBV13	TGTGCCAGCAGCTCGGCGTTATCGAGACTAGTAGGTAGTACGCAGTATTTT	CASSSALSRLVGSTQYF
TRBJ1-5	TRBD1	.	TRBV18	TGTGCCAGCTCACCGGGACAGGGATCTTTGGATCAGCCCCAGCATTTT	CASSPGQGSLDQPQHF
TRBJ1-1	.	.	TRBV7-2	TGTGCCACCAGCTCCAGAGAAGCTTTCTTT	CATSSREAFF
TRBJ1-1	.	.	TRBV9	TGTGCCAGCAGCGCCCGGGGGACTGGGAACACTGAAGCTTTCTTT	CASSARGTGNTEAFF
TRBJ1-6	TRBD1	.	TRBV15	TGTGCCACCAGCAGAGCACCTCAGACAGGGGGGGATTCACCCCTCCACTTT	CATSRAPQTGGDSPLHF
TRBJ1-3	.	.	TRBV12-3/TRBV12-4	TGTGCCAGCAGTTCCGGTAAAGGTGGCAACACCATATATTTT	CASSSGKGGNTIYF
TRBJ1-1	.	.	TRBV7-9	TGTGCCAGCACTAAGACGGAAGGGACTGAAGCTTTCTTT	CASTKTEGTEAFF
TRBJ1-2	.	many	TRBV7-2	TGTGCCAGCAGCTTAAGTCCAATAGAGGACTATGGCTACACCTTC	CASSLSPIEDYGYTF
TRBJ2-1	.	.	TRBV7-2	TGTGCCAGCAGCTCCGTGCTGGGGAATGAGCAGTTCTTC	CASSSVLGNEQFF
TRBJ2-1	TRBD2	.	TRBV20-1	TGCAGTGCCGAAACTAGCGGGGGGTTCTCCTACAATGAGCAGTTCTTC	CSAETSGGFSYNEQFF
TRBJ1-2	TRBD1	.	TRBV4-2	TGTGCCAGCAGCCAAGAGACCTTTTCGGACAGGGGAGACTATGGCTACACCTTC	CASSQETFSDRGDYGYTF
TRBJ1-6	TRBD1	many	TRBV7-2	TGTGCCAGCAGCTTAGGACGACAGGGGAGCTCCTATAATTCACCCCTCCACTTT	CASSLGRQGSSYNSPLHF
TRBJ1-1	TRBD1	.	TRBV19	TGTGCCAGTAGAGTCAGGGGGCCTAACACTGAAGCTTTCTTT	CASRVRGPNTEAFF
TRBJ1-4	.	few	TRBV12-3/TRBV12-4	TGTGCCAGCAGTTTAGCAGGCAGTTTAAATGAAAAACTGTTTTTT	CASSLAGSLNEKLFF
TRBJ2-7	TRBD1	few	TRBV7-9	TGTGCCAGCAGCCTAGAGGGGCGAGGGGGCCACGAGCAGTACTTC	CASSLEGRGGHEQYF
TRBJ1-1	.	.	TRBV14	TGTGCCAGCAGCCAAGAACTATCTTGGAACACTGAAGCTTTCTTT	CASSQELSWNTEAFF
TRBJ1-5	TRBD1	.	TRBV7-9	TGTGCCAGCAGCACCGGGACAGACCAGCCCCAGCATTTT	CASSTGTDQPQHF
TRBJ2-1	TRBD1	few	TRBV5-1	TGCGCCAGCAGCTCGGGACAGGGGGACAATGAGCAGTTCTTC	CASSSGQGDNEQFF